The 30 T cell receptor beta chains given below trace back to one sample, sequenced in a study of T cells in localized non-small cell lung cancer. Generated by immunoSEQ multiplex PCR, the TCRdb table keeps only in-frame clones and is missing some. The profile covers roughly 90,000 clones, with approximately 90% appearing a single time and roughly 4.3% taken by the ten largest. The starting material was PBMCs, obtained before any cancer treatment. The receptor set was obtained from a woman between 35 and 70 years old with stage II squamous cell lung carcinoma.

The V call is TRBV28, the J call TRBJ1-1, with D possibly matching TRBD1 (6 bases). This CDR3 has 14 amino acids. V lost 5 bases and J 0 bases, leaving 10 bases between the germline ends. Germline V gene data show CDR1 as MDHEN and CDR2 as SYDVKM. The CDR3 sequence is CASSRGGVNTEAFF. The CDR3 DNA is TGTGCCAGCAGTAGGGGGGGAGTGAACACTGAAGCTTTCTTT.

The CDR3 here is CASKSGGQRNYGYTF. The CDR3 DNA is TGTGCCAGCAAATCTGGGGGACAGAGAAACTATGGCTACACCTTC. The chain carries TRBV27 and TRBJ1-2, with TRBD1 matching over 7 bases. In germline, CDR1 is MNHEY, CDR2 SMNVEV (reference sequence). The CDR3 consists of 15 residues. V shed 7 bases, J shed 2 bases, and the junction held 10 bases outside the gene matches.

The rearrangement links TRBV30 to TRBJ1-5; TRBD1 aligns across 11 bases. Trimming at V came to 2 bases and at J to 3 bases, leaving 9 bases not matched to a gene. The CDR3 spans 17 residues. The germline CDR1 and CDR2 sequences are GTSNPN and SVGIG (reference sequence). The CDR3 here is CAWSSGTGGVVNQPQHF. The CDR3, as DNA: TGTGCCTGGAGTTCCGGGACAGGGGGAGTTGTCAATCAGCCCCAGCATTTT.

The chain recombines TRBV12-5 with TRBJ1-3, with D possibly being TRBD1 (6 bases). The V gene lost 6 bases and the J gene lost 0 bases, with 12 bases spanning the gap. This CDR3 spans 15 amino acids. The germline CDR1 and CDR2 sequences are LGHNT and FRNRAP. CDR3 coding DNA: TGTGCTAGTGGAGGGGGTGGGGGCTCTGGAAACACCATATATTTT. It encodes CASGGGGGSGNTIYF.

The chain links TRBV27 to TRBJ1-1; the D is unclear. Germline V gene sequence: CDR1 MNHEY, CDR2 SMNVEV (reference sequence). The CDR3 extends over 16 amino acids. Trimming removed 6 bases from V and 0 bases from J, with 17 bases in between. CDR3 amino acids: CASSSQQFFMNTEAFF. CDR3 bases: TGTGCCAGCAGCTCTCAGCAGTTTTTCATGAACACTGAAGCTTTCTTT.

CDR3 in amino acids: CASSMAGNAETQYF. The CDR3 DNA reads as TGTGCCAGTAGTATGGCTGGGAACGCGGAGACCCAGTACTTC. J is TRBJ2-5 and V is TRBV19, with D hard to call. The CDR3 runs to 14 residues. Trimming took off 3 bases at V and 5 bases at J, with 13 bases between the two ends. The germline V gene encodes CDR1 LNHDA and CDR2 SQIVND (reference sequence).

The V call is TRBV5-6, the J call TRBJ1-6; TRBD1 agrees at 7 bases. Germline loops: CDR1 SGHDT, CDR2 YYEEEE. The CDR3 totals 14 residues. V lost 2 bases to trimming and J lost 9 bases; unmatched junction nucleotides: 5. DNA of the CDR3: TGTGCCAGCAGCTTAGGGCAGGGGGGTTCACCCCTCCACTTT. It codes for CASSLGQGGSPLHF.

The V gene is TRBV7-9, the J gene TRBJ2-1; D not certain. The germline CDR1 and CDR2 sequences are SEHNR and FQNEAQ (reference sequence). Trimming cost V 3 bases and J 2 bases, with 8 bases left between them. The CDR3 is 14 residues long. The chain's CDR3 is CASSFREAYNEQFF. CDR3 coding DNA: TGTGCCAGCAGCTTCCGAGAGGCCTACAATGAGCAGTTCTTC.

The CDR3 protein is CASSLSTDPGDTQYF. The CDR3 nucleotides are TGTGCCAGCAGTTTATCAACGGACCCCGGGGATACGCAGTATTTT. The chain has TRBV27 and TRBJ2-3; D remains unclear. V lost 0 bases and J 6 bases, leaving 13 bases between the germline ends. Germline lookup yields CDR1 MNHEY and CDR2 SMNVEV (reference sequence). CDR3 length equals 15 residues.

This clone was detected once. The V call is TRBV2, the J call TRBJ1-5, with TRBD1 matching 7 bases. Per germline, CDR1 SNHLY and CDR2 FYNNEI. The CDR3 contains 15 residues. V lost 6 bases, J lost 1 base, and 6 bases stayed unmatched. This CDR3 reads CASRADRDSNQPQHF. The CDR3 nucleotides are TGTGCCAGCAGGGCCGACAGGGACAGCAATCAGCCCCAGCATTTT.

The rearrangement joins TRBV19 to TRBJ1-3; D might be TRBD1 (6 bases). The CDR3 is 17 residues long. Germline V lookup: CDR1 LNHDA, CDR2 SQIVND (reference sequence). Trimming took 7 bases from V and 0 from J, leaving 19 bases between them. CDR3 sequence reads: CASTLRRQAYSGNTIYF. The CDR3, as DNA: TGTGCCAGTACCCTTCGCAGACAGGCCTACTCTGGAAACACCATATATTTT.

CDR3 amino acids: CASADRGLRSNQPQHF. In nucleotides, the CDR3 is TGTGCCAGTGCGGACAGGGGGCTTAGAAGCAATCAGCCCCAGCATTTT. V and J are TRBV19 and TRBJ1-5; 11 positions match TRBD1. Germline CDR1 reads LNHDA; CDR2 reads SQIVND (reference sequence). CDR3 length: 16 amino acids. The V and J ends lost 8 bases and 1 base, in that order; junction bases with no gene match: 7.

J is TRBJ2-3 and V is TRBV10-3, with 15 positions matching TRBD2. The CDR3 length is 18 residues. Germline trimming cut 6 bases from V and 4 bases from J; bases unmatched to any gene: 11. The germline CDR1 and CDR2 sequences are ENHRY and SYGVKD. The CDR3 here is CAISPGLAGGQESDTQYF. CDR3 DNA: TGTGCCATCAGCCCCGGACTAGCGGGGGGGCAGGAGTCAGATACGCAGTATTTT.

The chain combines TRBV5-1 with TRBJ2-2; D gene ambiguous. The CDR3 contains 14 residues. The V end was cut by 0 bases, the J end by 4 bases, with 7 bases between. In germline, CDR1 is SGHRS, CDR2 YFSETQ. In nucleotides, the CDR3 is TGCGCCAGCAGCTTGGAATCCCTCACCGGGGAGCTGTTTTTT. Translating gives CASSLESLTGELFF.

V usage is TRBV5-1 and J usage is TRBJ2-5, with a weak D call TRBD2 (6 bases). CDR1 SGHRS and CDR2 YFSETQ come from the germline V gene. The CDR3 has 15 amino acids. Trimming took 4 bases from V and 5 from J, leaving 18 bases between them. The CDR3 DNA is TGCGCCAGCAGCGTGGAGGGACCCAGAGGGGAGACCCAGTACTTC. Amino acid sequence: CASSVEGPRGETQYF.

This clone was found a few times. V and J are TRBV4-2 and TRBJ2-2; 10 nucleotides line up with TRBD2. Trimming cost V 7 bases and J 7 bases; bases outside gene matches: 9. Germline values: CDR1 LGHNA, CDR2 YNFKEQ. This CDR3 region has 15 residues. The CDR3 loop reads CASTQSGGAGGELFF. DNA for the CDR3: TGTGCCAGCACCCAGAGCGGGGGGGCCGGCGGGGAGCTGTTTTTT.

The gene calls are TRBV5-4 and TRBJ1-1; possibly TRBD1 for D (5 bases). Germline V lookup: CDR1 SGHNT, CDR2 YYREEE (reference sequence). Between the trimmed V and J ends, which lost 2 bases and 6 bases, there was a span of 11 bases. This CDR3 is 13 amino acids long. The CDR3 region is CASSLIRDAEAFF. CDR3 bases: TGTGCCAGCAGCTTAATCAGGGACGCTGAAGCTTTCTTT. The full variable domain, in which reference TRBV5-4 and TRBJ1-1 provide the parts outside the CDR3, is ETGVTQSPTHLIKTRGQQVTLRCSSQSGHNTVSWYQQALGQGPQFIFQYYREEENGRGNFPPRFSGLQFPNYSSELNVNALELDDSALYLCASSLIRDAEAFFGQGTRLTVV.

Here the CDR3 DNA reads TGTGCCAGCAGTTTAAGAGGGGCGGCCTCCTACGAGCAGTACTTC. This translates into CASSLRGAASYEQYF. The rearrangement uses TRBV27 and TRBJ2-7; D may match TRBD1 or TRBD2 (5 bases each). The CDR3 runs to 15 residues. Between the trimmed V and J ends, which lost 2 bases and 0 bases, there was a span of 11 bases. Germline V gene sequence: CDR1 MNHEY, CDR2 SMNVEV (reference sequence).

J is TRBJ2-2 and V is TRBV7-8, with 7 bases matching TRBD1. The CDR3 runs to 15 residues. Germline CDR1 SGHVS, CDR2 FQNEAQ. V was clipped by 5 bases and J by 6 bases; unmatched bases: 9. CDR3 loop: CASSQPTGLAGELFF. The CDR3 DNA reads TGTGCCAGCAGCCAACCGACAGGGTTGGCCGGGGAGCTGTTTTTT. Combining the CDR3 with reference TRBV7-8 and TRBJ2-2 gives the whole variable domain GAGVSQSPRYKVAKRGQDVALRCDPISGHVSLFWYQQALGQGPEFLTYFQNEAQLDKSGLPSDRFFAERPEGSVSTLKIQRTQQEDSAVYLCASSQPTGLAGELFFGEGSRLTVL.

This clone was seen just once. J is TRBJ2-7 and V is TRBV29-1, with D maybe TRBD2 (6 bases). CDR1 is SQVTM, CDR2 ANQGSEA, per germline. This CDR3 has 12 amino acids. The V and J ends lost 5 bases and 4 bases respectively, with 12 bases between them. CDR3 residues: CSVSEGVYEQYF. The CDR3, as DNA: TGCAGCGTTTCGGAGGGAGTATACGAGCAGTACTTC.

This rearrangement joins TRBV7-6 to TRBJ2-7; TRBD2 matches 8 bases. The ends lost 1 base at V and 5 bases at J; junction bases unmatched: 4. The CDR3 covers 14 residues. From germline, CDR1 is SGHVS and CDR2 FNYEAQ. The CDR3: CASSLVSGGDEQYF. The CDR3 DNA follows: TGTGCCAGCAGCTTAGTAAGCGGGGGAGACGAGCAGTACTTC.

The chain has TRBV7-9 and TRBJ2-7, with D unclear. Germline V lookup: CDR1 SEHNR, CDR2 FQNEAQ (reference sequence). The CDR3 is 11 amino acids. Trimming removed 0 bases from V and 6 bases from J, with 3 bases in between. The CDR3 protein is CASSLAGEQYF. The DNA for the CDR3 is TGTGCCAGCAGCTTAGCGGGCGAGCAGTACTTC.

The genes are TRBV5-6 and TRBJ1-1; perhaps TRBD1 as D (5 bases). CDR1 is SGHDT, CDR2 YYEEEE, per germline. Trimming removed 5 bases from V and 1 base from J, with 15 bases in between. The CDR3 covers 15 residues. The chain's CDR3 is CASSYSYRSNTEAFF. As DNA, the CDR3 is TGTGCCAGCAGTTATAGTTACAGGTCGAACACTGAAGCTTTCTTT.

The V call is TRBV19, the J call TRBJ2-7; D gene uncertain. The CDR3 covers 13 residues. CDR1 is LNHDA, CDR2 SQIVND, per germline (reference sequence). Trimming took off 4 bases at V and 5 bases at J, with 12 bases between the two ends. The CDR3 loop reads CASSNLLSDEQYF. The CDR3 nucleotides read TGTGCCAGTAGTAATCTCCTATCGGACGAGCAGTACTTC.

The gene calls are TRBV6-5 and TRBJ1-5; possible D gene TRBD1, 6 bases. This CDR3 contains 13 residues. The V and J ends lost 4 bases and 7 bases respectively, with 11 bases between them. Germline values: CDR1 MNHEY, CDR2 SVGAGI. This CDR3 is CASSSTGIQPQHF. The CDR3 region has the DNA TGTGCCAGCAGTTCTACAGGGATCCAGCCCCAGCATTTT.

CDR3 DNA sequence: TGTGCCAGCCAGGGGGATGGGAACACTGAAGCTTTCTTT. Residues: CASQGDGNTEAFF. The rearrangement links TRBV18 to TRBJ1-1, with 7 bases lining up with TRBD1. Unmatched junction bases numbered 4, after V lost 8 bases and J lost 1 base. CDR3 size: 13 residues. Germline loops: CDR1 KGHSH, CDR2 LQKENI.

The V call is TRBV10-2, the J call TRBJ2-7; D perhaps matches TRBD1 (5 bases). The CDR3 extends over 11 amino acids. Trimming pared 5 bases from V and 3 bases from J, leaving 5 bases between. Looked up from germline, CDR1 is WSHSY and CDR2 is SAAADI. Here the CDR3 DNA reads TGCGCCAGCAGTAGGGGCTACGAGCAGTACTTC. It codes for CASSRGYEQYF.

The J gene is TRBJ2-3, the V gene TRBV7-6; no clear D gene. The germline gives CDR1 SGHVS, CDR2 FNYEAQ. Trimming left V 5 bases short and J 2 bases short, with 5 bases between. This CDR3 is built from 12 residues. The CDR3 nucleotides read TGTGCCAGCAGCGGGTTCACAGATACGCAGTATTTT. Its protein is CASSGFTDTQYF.

The genes are TRBV12-5 and TRBJ1-3, with D perhaps TRBD1 (6 bases). Germline assignment: CDR1 LGHNT and CDR2 FRNRAP. Trimming removed 2 bases at V and 4 bases at J, with 21 bases between. This CDR3 has 18 residues. The CDR3, as DNA: TGTGCTAGTGGTTTGATACTTGGGCAGGGGATTCGGGGAAACACCATATATTTT. Translation: CASGLILGQGIRGNTIYF. Drawing the rest from reference TRBV12-5 and TRBJ1-3, the complete variable domain is DARVTQTPRHKVTEMGQEVTMRCQPILGHNTVFWYRQTMMQGLELLAYFRNRAPLDDSGMPKDRFSAEMPDATLATLKIQPSEPRDSAVYFCASGLILGQGIRGNTIYFGEGSWLTVV.

The chain employs TRBV5-4 and TRBJ2-7, with D uncertain. The V gene's germline CDR1 is SGHNT and CDR2 YYREEE (reference sequence). This CDR3 region has 13 residues. Trimming cost V 0 bases and J 4 bases, with 8 bases left between them. CDR3: CASSLVGSYEQYF. DNA of the CDR3: TGTGCCAGCAGCTTGGTTGGTTCGTACGAGCAGTACTTC.